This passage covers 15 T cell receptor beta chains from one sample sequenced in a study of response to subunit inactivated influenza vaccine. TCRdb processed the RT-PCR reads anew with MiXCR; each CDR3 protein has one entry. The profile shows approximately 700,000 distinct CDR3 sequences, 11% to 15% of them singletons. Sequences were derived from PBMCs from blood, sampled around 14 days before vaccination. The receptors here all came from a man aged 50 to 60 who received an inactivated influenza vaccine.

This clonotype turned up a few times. The CDR3 sequence is CASSQDSAGPNYGYTF. Written as DNA, the CDR3 is TGCGCCAGCAGCCAAGATAGCGCCGGACCTAACTATGGCTACACCTTC. The J gene is TRBJ1-2, the V gene TRBV4-3; D is unclear. V gave up 0 bases and J gave up 0 bases, with 11 bases separating them. The germline gives CDR1 LGHNA, CDR2 YSLEER. The CDR3 contains 16 residues.

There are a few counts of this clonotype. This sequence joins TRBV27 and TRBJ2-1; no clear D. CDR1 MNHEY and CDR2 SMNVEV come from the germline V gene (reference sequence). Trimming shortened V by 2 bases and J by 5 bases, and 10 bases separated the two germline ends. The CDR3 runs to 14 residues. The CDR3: CASSLGVQDNEQFF. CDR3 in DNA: TGTGCCAGCAGTTTAGGCGTGCAAGACAATGAGCAGTTCTTC.

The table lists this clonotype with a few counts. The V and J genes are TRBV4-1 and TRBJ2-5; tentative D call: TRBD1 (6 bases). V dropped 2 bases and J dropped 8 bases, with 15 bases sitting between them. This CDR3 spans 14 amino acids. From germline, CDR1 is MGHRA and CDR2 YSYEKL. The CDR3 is CASSQPNRVDTQYF. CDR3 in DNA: TGCGCCAGCAGCCAACCCAACAGGGTTGACACCCAGTACTTC.

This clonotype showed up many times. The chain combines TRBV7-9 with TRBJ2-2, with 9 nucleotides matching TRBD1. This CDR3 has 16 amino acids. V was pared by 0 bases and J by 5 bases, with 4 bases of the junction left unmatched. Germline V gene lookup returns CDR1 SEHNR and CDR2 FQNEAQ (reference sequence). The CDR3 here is CASSLASGTGTGELFF. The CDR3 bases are TGTGCCAGCAGCTTAGCCTCTGGGACAGGGACCGGGGAGCTGTTTTTT.

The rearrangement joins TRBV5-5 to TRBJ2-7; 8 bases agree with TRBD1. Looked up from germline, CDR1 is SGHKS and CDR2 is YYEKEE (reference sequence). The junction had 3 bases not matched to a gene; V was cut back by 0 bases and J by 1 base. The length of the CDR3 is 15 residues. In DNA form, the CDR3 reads TGTGCCAGCAGCTTGGCCTGGACAGGGTCCTACGAGCAGTACTTC. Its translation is CASSLAWTGSYEQYF.

The CDR3 here is CASSLRLAGERKDTQYF. The CDR3 bases are TGTGCCAGCAGTTTAAGACTAGCGGGAGAGAGGAAGGATACGCAGTATTTT. V usage is TRBV28 and J usage is TRBJ2-3; 12 nucleotides match TRBD2. This CDR3 is 17 amino acids long. J was trimmed by 6 bases and V by 2 bases; bases with no gene match: 9. CDR1 and CDR2 from the germline V gene are MDHEN and SYDVKM.

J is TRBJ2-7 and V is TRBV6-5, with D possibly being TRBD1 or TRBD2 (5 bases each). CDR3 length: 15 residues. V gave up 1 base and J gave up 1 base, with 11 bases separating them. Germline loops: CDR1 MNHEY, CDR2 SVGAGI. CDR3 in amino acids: CASSYWLEGSYEQYF. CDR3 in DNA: TGTGCCAGCAGTTACTGGCTCGAGGGGTCCTACGAGCAGTACTTC.

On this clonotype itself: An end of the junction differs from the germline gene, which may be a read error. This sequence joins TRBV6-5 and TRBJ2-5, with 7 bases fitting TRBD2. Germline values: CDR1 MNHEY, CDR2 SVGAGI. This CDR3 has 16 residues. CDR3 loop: CASRYSLASGQETQYF. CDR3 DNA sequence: TGTGCCAGCAGGTACTCTCTTGCTAGCGGACAAGAGACCCAGTACTTC.

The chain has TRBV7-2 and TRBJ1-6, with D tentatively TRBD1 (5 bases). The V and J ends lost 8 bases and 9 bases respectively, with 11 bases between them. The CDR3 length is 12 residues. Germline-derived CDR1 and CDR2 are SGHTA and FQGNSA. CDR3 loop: CASGRAGSPLHF. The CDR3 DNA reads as TGTGCCAGCGGCAGGGCCGGTTCACCCCTCCACTTT. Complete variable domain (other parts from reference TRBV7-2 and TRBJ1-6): GAGVSQSPSNKVTEKGKDVELRCDPISGHTALYWYRQSLGQGLEFLIYFQGNSAPDKSGLPSDRFSAERTGGSVSTLTIQRTQQEDSAVYLCASGRAGSPLHFGNGTRLTVT.

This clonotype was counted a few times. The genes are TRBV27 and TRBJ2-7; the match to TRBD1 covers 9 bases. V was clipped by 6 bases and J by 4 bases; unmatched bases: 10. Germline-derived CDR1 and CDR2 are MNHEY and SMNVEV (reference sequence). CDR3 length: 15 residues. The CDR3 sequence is CASRTTGQGLYEQYF. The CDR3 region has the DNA TGTGCCAGCAGGACAACCGGACAGGGGTTATACGAGCAGTACTTC.

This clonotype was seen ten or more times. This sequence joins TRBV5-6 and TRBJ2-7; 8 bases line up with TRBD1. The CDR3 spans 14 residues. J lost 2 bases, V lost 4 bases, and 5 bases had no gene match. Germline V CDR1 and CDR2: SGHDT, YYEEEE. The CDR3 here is CASSLRDRTYEQYF. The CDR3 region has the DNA TGTGCCAGCAGCCTCCGGGACAGGACCTACGAGCAGTACTTC.

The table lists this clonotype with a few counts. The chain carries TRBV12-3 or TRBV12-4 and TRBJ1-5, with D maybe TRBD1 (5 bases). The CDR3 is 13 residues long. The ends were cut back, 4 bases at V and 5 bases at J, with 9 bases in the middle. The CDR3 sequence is CASSSREHQPQHF. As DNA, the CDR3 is TGTGCCAGCAGTTCCAGGGAGCATCAGCCCCAGCATTTT.

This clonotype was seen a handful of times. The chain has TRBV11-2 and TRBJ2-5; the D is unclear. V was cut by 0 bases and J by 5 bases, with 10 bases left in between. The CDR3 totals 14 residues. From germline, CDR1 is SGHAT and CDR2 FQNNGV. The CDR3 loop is CASSLELAGETQYF. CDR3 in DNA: TGTGCCAGCAGCTTAGAACTGGCCGGGGAGACCCAGTACTTC.

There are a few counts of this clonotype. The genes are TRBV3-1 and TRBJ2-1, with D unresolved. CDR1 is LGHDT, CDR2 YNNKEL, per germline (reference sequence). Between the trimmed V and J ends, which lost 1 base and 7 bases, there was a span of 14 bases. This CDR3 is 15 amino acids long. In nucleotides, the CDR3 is TGTGCCAGCAGCCAAGTCAGACGGAGTTGGAATGAGCAGTTCTTC. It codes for CASSQVRRSWNEQFF.

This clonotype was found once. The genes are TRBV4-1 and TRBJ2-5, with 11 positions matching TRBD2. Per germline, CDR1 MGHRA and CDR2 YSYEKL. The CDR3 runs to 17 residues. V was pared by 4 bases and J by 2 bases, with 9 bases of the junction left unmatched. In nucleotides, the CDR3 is TGCGCCAGCAGCCGCCAGATCGCTAGCGGGGGGCAAGAGACCCAGTACTTC. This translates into CASSRQIASGGQETQYF.